The TCR beta chain described here comes from a study of T cell responses to AZD1222 COVID-19 vaccine. A note on this clone: Its antigen is undetermined.

Only in-frame clones appear in the TCRdb table, and some are missing; sequencing was by immunoSEQ multiplex PCR. This table has fewer than 300,000 clones, about 92% appearing once. CDR1 and CDR2 from the germline V gene are SGHRS and YFSETQ. The CDR3 covers 16 residues. V was clipped by 4 bases and J by 4 bases; unmatched bases: 10. Study-wide results and caveats: Seropositive status at baseline applied to only five or six AZD1222 recipients. Sampling that yielded the repertoires occurred only after the peak T cell response.

Sequenced material: peripheral blood, taken on day 0 of AZD1222 vaccination. This receptor was obtained from an adult in good health. The V call is TRBV5-1, the J call TRBJ2-1, with TRBD1 identical over 8 bases. CDR3 amino acids: CASSPGQGLPYNEQFF. CDR3 nucleotides: TGCGCCAGCAGCCCCGGACAGGGATTACCTTACAATGAGCAGTTCTTC.